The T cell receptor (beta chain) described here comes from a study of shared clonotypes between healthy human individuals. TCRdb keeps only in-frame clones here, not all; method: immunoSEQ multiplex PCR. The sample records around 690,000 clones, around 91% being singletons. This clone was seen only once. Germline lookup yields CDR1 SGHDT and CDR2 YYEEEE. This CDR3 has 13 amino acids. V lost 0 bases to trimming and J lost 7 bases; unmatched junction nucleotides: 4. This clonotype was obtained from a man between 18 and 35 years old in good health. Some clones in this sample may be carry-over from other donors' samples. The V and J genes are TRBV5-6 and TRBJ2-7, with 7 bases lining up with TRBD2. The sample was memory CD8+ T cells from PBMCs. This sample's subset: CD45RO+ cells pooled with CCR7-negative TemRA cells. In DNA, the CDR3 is TGTGCCAGCAGCTTGGGACTAGCCAATGAGCAGTACTTC. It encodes CASSLGLANEQYF.